This T cell receptor (beta chain) was identified during a study of cytomegalovirus exposure and HLA in healthy donors. This CDR3 is built from 12 residues. Trimming shortened V by 3 bases and J by 0 bases, and 5 bases separated the two germline ends. The germline V gene encodes CDR1 SQVTM and CDR2 ANQGSEA. With regard to this clone: Its target is not known. Other DNA sequences within the sample encode an identical CDR3.

Despite likely unrecorded immune exposures, the donors were nominally healthy at the time of sampling. Study conclusions and caveats: In a later analysis, TCR beta V- and J-gene trimming showed a link to a missense DCLRE1C variant. The classifier reportedly diagnosed cytomegalovirus status with high sensitivity and specificity. Accurate prediction of most subjects' HLA-A and HLA-B alleles from TCR beta sequences was reported.

The PCR employed 60 Vbeta primers together with 13 Jbeta primers. This table comes from immunoSEQ multiplex PCR, and its TCRdb copy is limited to in-frame clones, with some not included. Of 150,000 to 200,000 clones listed, approximately 81% are singletons. The clonotype was recovered from a woman in her forties or fifties in good health and CMV-seronegative. The chain recombines TRBV29-1 with TRBJ1-1; D not resolved. Material: PBMCs. The CDR3 reads CSVDPVNTEAFF. DNA for the CDR3: TGCAGCGTTGATCCCGTGAACACTGAAGCTTTCTTT.